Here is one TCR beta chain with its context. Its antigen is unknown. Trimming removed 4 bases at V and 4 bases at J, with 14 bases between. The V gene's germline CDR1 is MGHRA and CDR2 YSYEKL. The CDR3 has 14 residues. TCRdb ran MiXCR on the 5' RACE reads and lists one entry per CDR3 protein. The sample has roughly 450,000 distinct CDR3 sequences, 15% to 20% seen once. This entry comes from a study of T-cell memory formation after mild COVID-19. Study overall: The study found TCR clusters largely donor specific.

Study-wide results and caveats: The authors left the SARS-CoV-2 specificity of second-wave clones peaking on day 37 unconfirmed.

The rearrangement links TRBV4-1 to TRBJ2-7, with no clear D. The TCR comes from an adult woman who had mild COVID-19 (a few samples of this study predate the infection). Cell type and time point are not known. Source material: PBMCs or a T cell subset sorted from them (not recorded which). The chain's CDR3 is CASSPYPLGYEQYF. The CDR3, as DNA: TGCGCCAGCAGCCCCTACCCTCTCGGATACGAGCAGTACTTC.